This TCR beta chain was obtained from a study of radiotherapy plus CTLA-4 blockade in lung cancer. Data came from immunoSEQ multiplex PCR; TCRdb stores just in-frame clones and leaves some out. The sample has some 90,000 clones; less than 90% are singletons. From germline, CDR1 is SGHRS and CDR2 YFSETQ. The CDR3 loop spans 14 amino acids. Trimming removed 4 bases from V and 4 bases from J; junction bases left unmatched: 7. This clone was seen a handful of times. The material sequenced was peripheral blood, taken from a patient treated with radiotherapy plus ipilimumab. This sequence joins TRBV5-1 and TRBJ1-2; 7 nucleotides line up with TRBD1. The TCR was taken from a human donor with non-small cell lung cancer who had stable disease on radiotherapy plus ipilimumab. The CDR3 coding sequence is TGCGCCAGCAGCGACTCCGGGACAGCCTATGGCTACACCTTC. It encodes CASSDSGTAYGYTF.